The rows below give T cell receptor beta chains drawn from one sample of a study of T cell repertoires in cytomegalovirus infection. TCRdb itself ran the reads through MiXCR, one entry per CDR3 protein. Among 85,000 to 130,000 distinct CDR3 sequences listed, about a quarter were seen once. The sequenced sample consisted of CD8+ T cells from PBMCs. The receptors were gathered from a human donor in good health (CMV status not recorded). Some clones in this sample may be carry-over from other donors' samples. The CDR3 runs from the conserved cysteine through the conserved F or W. The D gene is left open where the match is weak. Clone size is stated in some rows and not others, as once, few, many or a class when expanded.

>TRBD1|TRBJ2-5|many|TRBV7-9
TGTGCCAGCAGCTTCGGGACAGAGGAGGAGACCCAGTACTTC
CASSFGTEEETQYF
>TRBD2|TRBJ2-3|few|TRBV25-1
TGTGCCAGCAGTGTCTACACTAGCGGGAGTGGAGATACGCAGTATTTT
CASSVYTSGSGDTQYF
>NA|TRBJ1-1|NA|TRBV9
TGTGCCAGCAGCACAGGGTCTTCTGAAGCTTTCTTT
CASSTGSSEAFF
>NA|TRBJ2-3|many|TRBV7-2
TGTGCCAGCAGCTTACGGGGGTCAGATACGCAGTATTTT
CASSLRGSDTQYF
>TRBD2|TRBJ2-5|many|TRBV7-9
TGTGCCAGCAGCGTATCTGAACTAGCGTCTTGGACCCAGTACTTC
CASSVSELASWTQYF
>TRBD1|TRBJ1-5|NA|TRBV12-3/TRBV12-4
TGTGCCAGCAGCCGTGGACAGGTAGATCAGCCCCAGCATTTT
CASSRGQVDQPQHF
>NA|TRBJ2-1|many|TRBV6-2/TRBV6-3
TGTGCCAGCAGTTCCAGCGGGAATGAGCAGTTCTTC
CASSSSGNEQFF
>NA|TRBJ2-3|many|TRBV7-2
TGTGCCAGCAGCTTAGGTTCACTAGTTAGAGATACGCAGTATTTT
CASSLGSLVRDTQYF
>NA|TRBJ2-5|NA|TRBV7-9
TGTGCCAGCAGCTACGACGGGCAAGAGACCCAGTACTTC
CASSYDGQETQYF
>NA|TRBJ2-7|few|TRBV20-1
TGCAGTGCTTCCTTGGGCGTAACTACCTACGAGCAGTACTTC
CSASLGVTTYEQYF
>NA|TRBJ2-7|NA|TRBV6-2/TRBV6-3
TGTGCCAGCAGCCCCGATGGGCGGGAGCAGTACTTC
CASSPDGREQYF
>TRBD2|TRBJ2-1|few|TRBV2
TGTGCCAGCAGTGAACGGGTACTGGGGGGGACGGCTTACAATGAGCAGTTCTTC
CASSERVLGGTAYNEQFF
>TRBD1|TRBJ2-7|many|TRBV12-3/TRBV12-4
TGTGCCAGCAGTTTAGGTGCAGGGGGCTCCTACGAGCAGTACTTC
CASSLGAGGSYEQYF
>TRBD2|TRBJ2-1|NA|TRBV4-1
TGCGCCAGCAGCCAAGAAGGGACTAGCGGGAGAAATGAGCAGTTCTTC
CASSQEGTSGRNEQFF
>NA|TRBJ2-1|few|TRBV5-1
TGCGCCAGCAGCGGGGCTCTAGCAGGAGTCAAACTTGGGCAGTTCTTC
CASSGALAGVKLGQFF
>NA|TRBJ1-1|NA|TRBV2
TGTGCCAGCCGTGGACGGACAGCGAACACTGAAGCTTTCTTT
CASRGRTANTEAFF
>TRBD2|TRBJ2-2|few|TRBV28
TGTGCCAGCAGGCCCGTCGGGGGGGCGGCCGGGGAGCTGTTTTTT
CASRPVGGAAGELFF
>TRBD2|TRBJ2-1|few|TRBV7-2
TGTGCCAGCAGCTCGACTAGCGGGGGGGCCTATGAGCAGTTCTTC
CASSSTSGGAYEQFF
>TRBD1|TRBJ2-7|NA|TRBV25-1
TGTGCCAGCAGTGAATCGGGGACAGGTTACGAGCAGTACTTC
CASSESGTGYEQYF
>TRBD1|TRBJ2-2|many|TRBV12-3/TRBV12-4
TGTGCCAGCAGTCTCCGACAGGGGCAGGGGGAGCTGTTTTTT
CASSLRQGQGELFF
>TRBD1|TRBJ1-4|few|TRBV7-9
TGTGCCAGCAGCTCGGGGACAGGGGGGTTATCTAATGAAAAACTGTTTTTT
CASSSGTGGLSNEKLFF
>NA|TRBJ2-7|NA|TRBV20-1
TGCAGTGCTAGATCCCCACTCTCCTACGAGCAGTACTTC
CSARSPLSYEQYF